This T cell receptor (beta chain) was observed in a study of CD4 T cells in relation to SARS-CoV-2 and coronaviruses (dated by TCRdb to about 2021). For context, the study as a whole: In the ViraFEST assay, PBMCs were cultured with antigen for nine to ten days, after which TCR beta CDR3s were sequenced to identify clonal expansions specific to the antigen. An HIV-1 Nef peptide pool or a culture without peptide was used as the negative reference condition. Using patient-derived lymphoblastoid cell lines, the shared crossreactive spike epitopes were mapped to their HLA restriction. At the level of individual TCR clonotypes, the study measured memory CD4+ T cell crossreactivity between SARS-CoV-2 spike protein and common cold coronavirus spike proteins. The Adaptive Biotechnologies TCR-sequencing kit was used to sequence samples from a few pre-COVID donors and the naive versus memory experiments, whereas other data were Illumina-based. For other donors in the study, expansion assays were sequenced with a different, Illumina-based TCR-beta assay.

CD4+ T cells from unexposed donors were collected before the COVID-19 pandemic (2011-2018). After around ten days of culture, CD4+ T cells were isolated with the EasySep CD4+ T cell isolation kit. Unexposed donor CD4+ T cells were tested for reactivity to SARS-CoV-2 S and N and four common cold coronavirus spike pools, as cell number allowed. PBMCs were cultured at a few million per well in IMDM supplemented with 5% human AB serum and 10 IU/ml IL-2. Half of the culture medium was replaced with fresh IL-2-containing medium on days 3 and 7. Triplicate replicate wells were generally used for each peptide culture condition. Leukapheresis product for the unexposed donors was bought commercially. Ficoll-Paque PLUS gradient centrifugation was used to isolate PBMCs from either whole blood or leukapheresis product. PBMCs were either used fresh in the expansion assay or cryopreserved at -140 degrees C. The QIAamp Micro DNA Kit was used to extract genomic DNA from the CD4+ T cells.

With respect to this clone: Its antigen remains undetermined. No much larger clonotype is one base removed from it; base qualities were not supplied.

What the research found in general, with its limitations: Since the crossreactivity analysis centred on spike protein, crossreactivity against other viral proteins was not assessed. The study was limited by small numbers of patients and tested TCRs. Pre-pandemic and post-infection samples were not both contributed by any donor, so tracing of the source of pre-existing responses was limited. Approximately 61% of donors had memory CD4+ clonotypes that crossrecognized SARS-CoV-2 and at least one common cold coronavirus spike. Crossreactive clones showed significantly weaker SARS-CoV-2-driven expansion than monoreactive clones, consistent with antigenic imprinting.

V is reduced by 0 bases and J by 4 bases, leaving a spacing of 9 bases between them. Including the terminal cysteine and phenylalanine, the CDR3 comprises 14 residues. Just the 42-base CDR3 DNA is kept, in frame starting at base 1. From a lookup of the germline V gene (reference sequence), CDR1 and CDR2 are LGHDT and YNNKEL. The library relied on the immunoSEQ multiplex PCR assay. In the authors' own workflow: During preprocessing, nonproductive sequences were removed, along with CDR3s that did not begin with C, did not end with F or W, or were shorter than 7 amino acids. Antigen-specific clonotypes were called with the MANAFEST web app, based on expansion relative to reference and other culture wells. A clone was considered positive if the clone showed significant expansion compared with the reference culture in 2 of 3 replicate wells at an FDR below 0.05. To be called positive, a clone also had to show significant expansion compared with every other tandem well and an odds ratio greater than 5. CDR3 homology was measured as pairwise Levenshtein distance, computed with the stringdist R package after trimming three terminal residues from each end. TCRdb obtained this table from immuneACCESS and retained in-frame rearrangements with V and J assigned. These tables miss some clones; where compared with another copy, unresolved V genes account for less than half of the shortfall, and the remainder is unexplained. That table furnishes V, J and clone size, whereas the DNA furnished D and trimming. This sample gives approximately 19,000 clones in total; roughly three quarters of them show up just once. Together, the top ten hold about a sixth of the sample.

The material sequenced was CD4+ T cells from PBMCs, cultured in vitro. The origin of this receptor is a human donor in good health. The chain is made from TRBV3-1 (or the pseudogene TRBV3-2) and TRBJ1-2; no D gene call is confident. CDR3 protein: CASSQEGGIYGYTF. In nucleotides, the sequence is TGTGCCAGCAGCCAAGAAGGCGGGATCTATGGCTACACCTTC.